The clone carrying this T cell receptor beta chain has a handful of counts. What it recognizes is unknown. Isolated RNA was reverse transcribed into cDNA used as the sequencing template. The data were produced by immunoSEQ multiplex PCR, yet TCRdb's version contains in-frame clones alone and is incomplete. The data contain 170,000 or so clones, about 55% of them singletons. This sample was included in a study of CD8+ T cells in alopecia areata. Study findings and constraints: Among the top 100, expanded CD8+ clones were significantly decreased by tofacitinib, as was scalp clonality. Amid tofacitinib therapy, many expanded lesional clones stayed present in scalp and blood.

Treatment described: oral pan-JAK inhibitor, 5-10 mg twice daily. It was from alopecia areata patients that lesional scalp punch biopsies and peripheral blood were collected. The CDR3 sequence is 13 residues long. The V and J ends lost 3 bases and 5 bases respectively, with 13 bases between them. CDR1 and CDR2 from the germline V gene are GTSNPN and SVGIG (reference sequence). The sequence was collected from a human donor with alopecia areata. The source material was CD8+ T cells sorted from blood, sampled at week 24, from a patient treated with tofacitinib. This sequence joins TRBV30 and TRBJ2-5; D gene uncertain. Written as DNA, the CDR3 is TGTGCCTGGAGGCTTGTAGGTTTGGAGACCCAGTACTTC. Amino acids: CAWRLVGLETQYF.